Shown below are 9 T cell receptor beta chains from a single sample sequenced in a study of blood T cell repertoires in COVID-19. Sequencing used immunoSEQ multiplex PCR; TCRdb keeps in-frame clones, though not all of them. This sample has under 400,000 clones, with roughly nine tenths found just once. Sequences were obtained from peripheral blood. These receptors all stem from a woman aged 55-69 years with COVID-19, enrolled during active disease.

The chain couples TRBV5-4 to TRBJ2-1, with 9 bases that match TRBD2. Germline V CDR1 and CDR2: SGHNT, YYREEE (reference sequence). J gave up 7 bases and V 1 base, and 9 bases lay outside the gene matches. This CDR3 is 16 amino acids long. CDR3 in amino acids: CASSLRSGGGGNEQFF. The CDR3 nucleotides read TGTGCCAGCAGCTTGCGTAGCGGGGGCGGGGGGAATGAGCAGTTCTTC.

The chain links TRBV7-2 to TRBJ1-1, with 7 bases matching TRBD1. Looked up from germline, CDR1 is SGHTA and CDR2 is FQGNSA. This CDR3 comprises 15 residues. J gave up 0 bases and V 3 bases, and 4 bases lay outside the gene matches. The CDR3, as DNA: TGTGCCAGCAGCTTTGGACAGGCCCTGAACACTGAAGCTTTCTTT. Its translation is CASSFGQALNTEAFF.

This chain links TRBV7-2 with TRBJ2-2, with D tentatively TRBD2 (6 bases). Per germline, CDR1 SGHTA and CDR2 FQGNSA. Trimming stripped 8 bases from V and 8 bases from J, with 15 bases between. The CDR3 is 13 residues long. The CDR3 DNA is TGTGCCAGCCACGCCGGGGGAGGAGGGGAGCTGTTTTTT. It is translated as CASHAGGGGELFF. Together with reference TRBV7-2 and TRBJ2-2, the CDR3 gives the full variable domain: GAGVSQSPSNKVTEKGKDVELRCDPISGHTALYWYRQSLGQGLEFLIYFQGNSAPDKSGLPSDRFSAERTGGSVSTLTIQRTQQEDSAVYLCASHAGGGGELFFGEGSRLTVL.

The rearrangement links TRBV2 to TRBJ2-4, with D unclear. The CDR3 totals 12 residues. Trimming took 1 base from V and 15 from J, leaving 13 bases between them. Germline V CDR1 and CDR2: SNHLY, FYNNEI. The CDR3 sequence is CASSEEYQEWYF. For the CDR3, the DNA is TGTGCCAGCAGTGAAGAGTACCAGGAATGGTACTTC.

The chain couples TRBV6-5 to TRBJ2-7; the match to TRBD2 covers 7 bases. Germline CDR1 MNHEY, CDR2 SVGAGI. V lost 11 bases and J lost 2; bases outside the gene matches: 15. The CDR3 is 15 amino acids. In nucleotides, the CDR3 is TGTGCCCGCCGCCCGGCCTGGGGGGGGGCCTACGAGCAGTACTTC. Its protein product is CARRPAWGGAYEQYF.

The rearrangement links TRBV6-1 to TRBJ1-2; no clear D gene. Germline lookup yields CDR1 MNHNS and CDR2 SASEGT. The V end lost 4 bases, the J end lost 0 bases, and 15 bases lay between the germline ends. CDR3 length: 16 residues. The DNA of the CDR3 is TGTGCCAGCAGTGCCTATCCGGGGAGGACTAACTATGGCTACACCTTC. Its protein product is CASSAYPGRTNYGYTF.

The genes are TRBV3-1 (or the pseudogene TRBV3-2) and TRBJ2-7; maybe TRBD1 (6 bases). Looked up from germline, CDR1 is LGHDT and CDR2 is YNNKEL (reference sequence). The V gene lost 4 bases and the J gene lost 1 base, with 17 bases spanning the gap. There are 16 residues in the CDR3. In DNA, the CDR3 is TGTGCCAGCAGCCCGACCTCAGGGGCTGAATCCTACGAGCAGTACTTC. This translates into CASSPTSGAESYEQYF.

CDR3 DNA: TGTGCCAGCAGCCAACCCACAGGGGGCCCGAACACTGAAGCTTTCTTT. Translating gives CASSQPTGGPNTEAFF. The chain links TRBV4-2 to TRBJ1-1; 9 bases agree with TRBD1. From germline, CDR1 is LGHNA and CDR2 YNFKEQ. The CDR3 has 16 residues. V shed 2 bases, J shed 1 base, and the junction held 5 bases outside the gene matches.

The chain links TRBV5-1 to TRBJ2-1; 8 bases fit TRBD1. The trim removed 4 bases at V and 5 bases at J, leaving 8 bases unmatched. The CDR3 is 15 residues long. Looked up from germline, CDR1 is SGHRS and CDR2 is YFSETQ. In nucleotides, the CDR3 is TGCGCCAGCAGCACTGGACAGGGCGAGCACAATGAGCAGTTCTTC. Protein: CASSTGQGEHNEQFF.